These 3 T cell receptor beta chains were all obtained from the same sample, sequenced in a study of shared clonotypes between healthy human individuals. Clones were read by immunoSEQ multiplex PCR, and TCRdb kept only the in-frame ones, dropping some. Altogether around 2,000,000 clones are present, 90% to 95% being singletons, with the ten largest covering approximately 1.7%. Only CD45RO-negative cells positively selected for CCR7 counted as naive CD8 cells, so terminally differentiated effector memory CD45RA+ cells were excluded. The sequencing sample was made of naive CD8+ T cells from PBMCs. These receptors were collected from a man younger than 30 in good health. Some clones in this sample may be carry-over from other donors' samples.

The rearrangement joins TRBV11-2 to TRBJ1-1; D is ambiguous. CDR1 is SGHAT and CDR2 is FQNNGV in the germline V gene. Trimming removed 6 bases from V and 2 bases from J, with 16 bases in between. This CDR3 has 15 residues. The CDR3 loop is CASRLLGSFNTEAFF. The CDR3 region has the DNA TGTGCCAGCAGACTCCTTGGTAGTTTTAACACTGAAGCTTTCTTT.

The chain couples TRBV4-3 to TRBJ2-2, with TRBD1 matching 7 bases. The V gene end was trimmed by 4 bases and the J gene end by 1 base; junction bases not matched to a gene: 6. The CDR3 consists of 16 residues. The germline CDR1 and CDR2 sequences are LGHNA and YSLEER. The CDR3 region is CASSLKYRGNTGELFF. The CDR3 bases are TGCGCCAGCAGCCTGAAGTACAGGGGGAACACCGGGGAGCTGTTTTTT.

As DNA, the CDR3 is TGTGCCAGCAGTTTACGGCAGGGGAGTGGGGAGCTGTTTTTT. Translating it yields CASSLRQGSGELFF. The chain employs TRBV27 and TRBJ2-2; a weak D match, TRBD1 (6 bases). Trimming removed 2 bases from V and 8 bases from J, with 12 bases in between. The germline V gene has CDR1 MNHEY and CDR2 SMNVEV (reference sequence). CDR3 length: 14 amino acids.